The 5 T cell receptor beta chains given below trace back to one sample, sequenced in a study of vaccination effects on CD4 cells after COVID-19. Their target antigens are unknown. Prior to sequencing, the ViraFEST assay stimulated PBMC with viral peptide pools, which expanded the antigen-specific CD4+ T cells. Culturing for 10 to 11 days preceded CD4+ T cell isolation. Sometime from March through December 2020, the person acquired a SARS-CoV-2 infection that PCR confirmed. The protocol was immunoSEQ multiplex PCR, while the TCRdb copy is restricted to in-frame clones and leaves out a portion. Here the sample spans more than 20,000 clones, around 66% being singletons. The sample here was CD4+ T cells from PBMCs cultured with SARS-CoV-2 spike peptides, taken before COVID-19 vaccination. The receptors originated from a human donor who had a prior SARS-CoV-2 infection.

The genes are TRBV6-1 and TRBJ2-1; D gene uncertain. The germline V gene has CDR1 MNHNS and CDR2 SASEGT. V shed 4 bases and J shed 2 bases, with 15 bases lying between them. The CDR3 is 16 amino acids. The CDR3 DNA sequence: TGTGCCAGCAGTGTACGACTGCGCTTAACCTACAATGAGCAGTTCTTC. It is translated as CASSVRLRLTYNEQFF.

The J gene is TRBJ1-1, the V gene TRBV5-1; D may be TRBD1 (5 bases). V lost 4 bases, J lost 2 bases, and 15 bases lay in between. This CDR3 has 15 amino acids. Germline loops: CDR1 SGHRS, CDR2 YFSETQ. The CDR3 loop is CASSLIPGPNTEAFF. The CDR3 region has the DNA TGCGCCAGCAGCCTCATACCGGGACCCAACACTGAAGCTTTCTTT.

The chain recombines TRBV5-1 with TRBJ2-5; 8 bases fit TRBD2. Germline V gives CDR1 SGHRS, CDR2 YFSETQ. The CDR3 contains 16 residues. The V and J ends lost 0 bases and 4 bases, in that order; junction bases with no gene match: 8. The CDR3 loop reads CASSLDRQAGGETQYF. The CDR3 bases are TGCGCCAGCAGCTTGGACCGGCAGGCGGGAGGAGAGACCCAGTACTTC. Using reference TRBV5-1 and TRBJ2-5 for the parts outside the CDR3, the full variable domain is KAGVTQTPRYLIKTRGQQVTLSCSPISGHRSVSWYQQTPGQGLQFLFEYFSETQRNKGNFPGRFSGRQFSNSRSEMNVSTLELGDSALYLCASSLDRQAGGETQYFGPGTRLLVL.

This chain links TRBV18 with TRBJ1-5; TRBD1 is a possible D gene (5 bases). The CDR3 covers 14 residues. Germline CDR1 KGHSH, CDR2 LQKENI. Trimming shortened V by 4 bases and J by 5 bases, and 12 bases separated the two germline ends. CDR3 DNA: TGTGCCAGCTCACGGGACCGGGGGGATCAGCCCCAGCATTTT. Protein product: CASSRDRGDQPQHF. Drawing the rest from reference TRBV18 and TRBJ1-5, the complete variable domain is NAGVMQNPRHLVRRRGQEARLRCSPMKGHSHVYWYRQLPEEGLKFMVYLQKENIIDESGMPKERFSAEFPKEGPSILRIQQVVRGDSAAYFCASSRDRGDQPQHFGDGTRLSIL.

V is TRBV30 and J is TRBJ1-5; no reliable D call. There are 13 residues in the CDR3. The V end was cut by 0 bases, the J end by 6 bases, with 9 bases between. Germline V gene data show CDR1 as GTSNPN and CDR2 as SVGIG (reference sequence). The chain's CDR3 is CAWSVGQLQPQHF. The DNA for the CDR3 is TGTGCCTGGAGTGTCGGGCAGCTTCAGCCCCAGCATTTT.